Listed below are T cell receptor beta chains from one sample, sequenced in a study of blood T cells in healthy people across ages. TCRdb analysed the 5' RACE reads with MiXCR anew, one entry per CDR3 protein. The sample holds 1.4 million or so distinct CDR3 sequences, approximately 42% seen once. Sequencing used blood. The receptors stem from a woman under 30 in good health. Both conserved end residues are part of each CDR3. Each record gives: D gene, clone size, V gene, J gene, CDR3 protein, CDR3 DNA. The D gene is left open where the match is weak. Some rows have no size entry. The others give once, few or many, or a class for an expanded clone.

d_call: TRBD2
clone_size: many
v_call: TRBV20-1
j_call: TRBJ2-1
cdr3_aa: CSASAQRGLNEQFF
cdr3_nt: TGCAGTGCTAGTGCTCAGCGGGGACTCAATGAGCAGTTCTTC

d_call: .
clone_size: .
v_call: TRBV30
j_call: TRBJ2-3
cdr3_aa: CAGSWGTDTQYF
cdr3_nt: TGTGCCGGGAGTTGGGGCACAGATACGCAGTATTTT

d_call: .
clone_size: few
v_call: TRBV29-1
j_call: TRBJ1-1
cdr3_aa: CSVTSIYRENTEAFF
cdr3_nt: TGCAGCGTCACCAGCATTTACAGGGAGAACACTGAAGCTTTCTTT

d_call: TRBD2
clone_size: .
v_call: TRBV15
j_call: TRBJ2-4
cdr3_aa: CATSRGSSGGEDIQYF
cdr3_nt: TGTGCCACCAGCAGAGGATCTAGCGGGGGGGAAGACATTCAGTACTTC

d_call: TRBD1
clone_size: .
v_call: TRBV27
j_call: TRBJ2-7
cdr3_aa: CASSTYPGQGKTYEQYF
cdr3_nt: TGTGCCAGCAGTACCTACCCAGGACAGGGAAAGACCTACGAGCAGTACTTC

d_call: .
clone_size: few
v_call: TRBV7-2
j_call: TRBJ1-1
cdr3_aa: CASSLPARGAFF
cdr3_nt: TGTGCCAGCAGCTTACCCGCCCGTGGAGCTTTCTTT

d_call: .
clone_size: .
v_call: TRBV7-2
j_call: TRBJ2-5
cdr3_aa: CASSLDRLRQKEQYF
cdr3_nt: TGTGCCAGCAGCTTAGATAGACTAAGACAGAAGGAGCAGTACTTC

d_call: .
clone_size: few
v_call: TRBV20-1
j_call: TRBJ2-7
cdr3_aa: CSAIRGGTLPSEQYF
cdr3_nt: TGCAGTGCTATCCGTGGTGGGACCCTTCCTTCCGAGCAGTACTTC

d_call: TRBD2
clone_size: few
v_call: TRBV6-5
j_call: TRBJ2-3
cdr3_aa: CASSYRLARDTKYF
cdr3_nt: TGTGCCAGCAGTTACAGACTAGCGCGAGATACGAAGTATTTT

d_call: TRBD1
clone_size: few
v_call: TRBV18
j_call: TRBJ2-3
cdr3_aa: CASSPPGTGRADTQYF
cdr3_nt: TGTGCCAGCTCACCGCCCGGGACAGGGCGAGCAGATACGCAGTATTTT

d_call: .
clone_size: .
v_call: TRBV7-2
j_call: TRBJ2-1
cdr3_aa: CASSAYRDALYNEQFF
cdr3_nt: TGTGCCAGCAGCGCTTACCGGGACGCACTTTACAATGAGCAGTTCTTC

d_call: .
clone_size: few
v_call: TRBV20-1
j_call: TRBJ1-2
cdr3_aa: CSARDSRPTGLGYGYTF
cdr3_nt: TGCAGTGCTAGAGATTCTCGGCCGACCGGATTGGGCTATGGCTACACCTTC

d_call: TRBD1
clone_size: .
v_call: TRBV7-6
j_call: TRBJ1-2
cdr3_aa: CASSFGTDPLGGYTF
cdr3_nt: TGTGCCAGCAGCTTTGGGACAGACCCGTTGGGTGGCTACACCTTC

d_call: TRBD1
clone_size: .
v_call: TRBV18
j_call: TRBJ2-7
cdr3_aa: CASSPTLLLGQTSYEQYF
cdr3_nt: TGTGCCAGCTCGCCAACCCTTCTACTGGGACAGACCTCCTACGAGCAGTACTTC

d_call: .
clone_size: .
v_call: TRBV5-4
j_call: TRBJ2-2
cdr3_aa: CASSSIRGRLAGELFF
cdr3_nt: TGTGCCAGCAGTTCAATCAGGGGGAGACTAGCCGGGGAGCTGTTTTTT

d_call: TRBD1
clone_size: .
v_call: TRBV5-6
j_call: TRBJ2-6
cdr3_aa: CASSLLQGRSGANVLTF
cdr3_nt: TGTGCCAGCAGCTTATTACAGGGGCGCTCTGGGGCCAACGTCCTGACTTTC

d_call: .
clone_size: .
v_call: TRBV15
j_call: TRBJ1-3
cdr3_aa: CATSSQAGNTIYF
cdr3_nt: TGTGCCACCAGCAGCCAAGCAGGAAACACCATATATTTT

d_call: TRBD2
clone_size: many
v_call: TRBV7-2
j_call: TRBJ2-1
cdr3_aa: CASSPGTSGRNDEQFF
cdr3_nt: TGTGCCAGCAGCCCCGGGACTAGCGGGAGAAACGATGAGCAGTTCTTC

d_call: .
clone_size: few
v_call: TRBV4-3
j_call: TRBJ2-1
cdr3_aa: CASSQYYGNEQFF
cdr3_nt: TGCGCCAGCAGCCAATATTACGGTAATGAGCAGTTCTTC

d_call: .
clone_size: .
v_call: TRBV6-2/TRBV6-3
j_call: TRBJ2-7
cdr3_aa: CASEGSGQYEQYF
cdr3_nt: TGTGCCAGCGAGGGGTCAGGCCAGTACGAGCAGTACTTC

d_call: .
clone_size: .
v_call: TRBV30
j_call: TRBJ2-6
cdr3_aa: CAWSVWGPNNGANVLTF
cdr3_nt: TGTGCCTGGAGTGTATGGGGGCCGAATAATGGGGCCAACGTCCTGACTTTC

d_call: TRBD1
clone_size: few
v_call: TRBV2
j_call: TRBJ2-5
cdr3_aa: CASSLNQGVGETQYF
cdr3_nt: TGTGCCAGCAGTCTTAACCAGGGGGTAGGGGAGACCCAGTACTTC

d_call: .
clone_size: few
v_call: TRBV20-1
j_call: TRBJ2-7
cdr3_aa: CSAILHEQYF
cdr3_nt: TGCAGTGCCATACTTCACGAGCAGTACTTC

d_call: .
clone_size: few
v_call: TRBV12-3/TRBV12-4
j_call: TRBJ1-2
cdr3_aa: CASSLPGETAGYTF
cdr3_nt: TGTGCCAGCAGTTTGCCAGGGGAGACGGCTGGCTACACCTTC

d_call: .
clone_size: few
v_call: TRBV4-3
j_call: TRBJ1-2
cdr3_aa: CASSQEAFRVRQGYTF
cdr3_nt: TGCGCCAGCAGCCAAGAGGCCTTCCGGGTCCGGCAGGGCTACACCTTC

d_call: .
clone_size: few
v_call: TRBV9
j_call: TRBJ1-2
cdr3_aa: CASSVAGVLRTGYTF
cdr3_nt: TGTGCCAGCAGCGTAGCTGGGGTCTTAAGGACGGGCTACACCTTC

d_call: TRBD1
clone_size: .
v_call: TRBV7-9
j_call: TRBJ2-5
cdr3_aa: CASSFNTGGRETQYF
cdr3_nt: TGTGCCAGCAGCTTCAACACAGGGGGCAGAGAGACCCAGTACTTC

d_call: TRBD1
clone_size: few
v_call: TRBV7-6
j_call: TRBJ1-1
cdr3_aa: CASSLVRGPTEAFF
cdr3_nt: TGTGCCAGCAGCTTAGTAAGGGGGCCAACTGAAGCTTTCTTT

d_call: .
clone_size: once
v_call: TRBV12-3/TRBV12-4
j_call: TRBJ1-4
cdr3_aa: CASIFDRNNEKLFF
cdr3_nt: TGTGCCAGCATTTTTGACAGGAATAATGAAAAACTGTTTTTT